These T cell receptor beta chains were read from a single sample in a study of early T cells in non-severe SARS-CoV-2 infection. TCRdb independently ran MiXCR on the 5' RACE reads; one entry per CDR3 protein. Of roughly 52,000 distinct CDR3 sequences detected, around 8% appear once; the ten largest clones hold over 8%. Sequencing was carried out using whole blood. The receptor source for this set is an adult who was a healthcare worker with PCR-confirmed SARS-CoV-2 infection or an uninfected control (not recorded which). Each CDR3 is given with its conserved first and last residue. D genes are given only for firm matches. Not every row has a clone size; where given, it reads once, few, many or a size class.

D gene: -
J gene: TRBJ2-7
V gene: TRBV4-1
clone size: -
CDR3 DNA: TGCGCCAGCGGCATCGGAGGGGGCAGCTACGAGCAGTACTTC
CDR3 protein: CASGIGGGSYEQYF

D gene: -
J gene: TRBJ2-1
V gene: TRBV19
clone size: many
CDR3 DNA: TGTGCCAGTGCACAGGGAAGCAATGAGCAGTTCTTC
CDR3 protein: CASAQGSNEQFF

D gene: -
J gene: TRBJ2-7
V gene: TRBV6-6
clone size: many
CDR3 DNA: TGTGCCAGCAGTTACCCCGCCGGGGGAGACTACGAGCAGTACTTC
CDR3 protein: CASSYPAGGDYEQYF

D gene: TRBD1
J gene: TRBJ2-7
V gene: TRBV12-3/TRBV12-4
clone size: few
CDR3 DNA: TGTGCCAGCAGTGGCGGACAGGGGGCGTTGCGAACCTACGAGCAGTACTTC
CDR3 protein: CASSGGQGALRTYEQYF

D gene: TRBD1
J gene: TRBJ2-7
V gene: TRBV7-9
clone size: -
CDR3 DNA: TGTGCCAGCAGCCGGCAGGGGGCGAGTTCCTACGAGCAGTACTTC
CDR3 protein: CASSRQGASSYEQYF

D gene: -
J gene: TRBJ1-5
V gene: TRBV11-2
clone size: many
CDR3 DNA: TGTGCCAGCAGCTTAGAAGTCAGTCATAATCAGCCCCAGCATTTT
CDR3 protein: CASSLEVSHNQPQHF

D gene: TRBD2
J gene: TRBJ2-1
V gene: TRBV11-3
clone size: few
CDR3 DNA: TGTGCCAGCAGCCTACTAGCGGGCACGTACAATGAGCAGTTCTTC
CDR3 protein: CASSLLAGTYNEQFF

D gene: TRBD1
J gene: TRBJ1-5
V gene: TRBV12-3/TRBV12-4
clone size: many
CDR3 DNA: TGTGCCAGCAGTCCCCGGACAGGGTGGGCTCAGCCCCAGCATTTT
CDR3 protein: CASSPRTGWAQPQHF

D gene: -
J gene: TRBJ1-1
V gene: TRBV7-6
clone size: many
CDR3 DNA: TGTGCCAGCAGCTTAACCCCGAACACTGAAGCTTTCTTT
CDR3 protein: CASSLTPNTEAFF

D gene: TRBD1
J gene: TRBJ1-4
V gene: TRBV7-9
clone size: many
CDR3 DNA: TGTGCCAGCAGCTTACTAGGGGGCTATAATGAAAAACTGTTTTTT
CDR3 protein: CASSLLGGYNEKLFF

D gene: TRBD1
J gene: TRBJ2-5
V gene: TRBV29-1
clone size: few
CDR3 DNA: TGCAGCGTTGCGCAGGGGGCGGGGGAGACCCAGTACTTC
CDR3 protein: CSVAQGAGETQYF

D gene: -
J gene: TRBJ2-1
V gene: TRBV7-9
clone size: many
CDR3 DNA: TGTGCCAGCAGCACAAGCCATATGTTGTTTGAGCAGTTCTTC
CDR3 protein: CASSTSHMLFEQFF

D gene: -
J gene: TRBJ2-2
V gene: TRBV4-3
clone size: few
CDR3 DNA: TGCGCCAGCAGCCAAACCGGGACATCCGGGGAGCTGTTTTTT
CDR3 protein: CASSQTGTSGELFF

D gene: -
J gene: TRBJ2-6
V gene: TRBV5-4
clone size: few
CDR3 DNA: TGTGCCAGCAGCTTGAGGGCGACTGGGGCCAACGTCCTGACTTTC
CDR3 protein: CASSLRATGANVLTF

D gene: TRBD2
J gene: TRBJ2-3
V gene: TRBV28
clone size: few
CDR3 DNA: TGTGCCAGCAGTCCCCGGGGGGGGGGCACAGATACGCAGTATTTT
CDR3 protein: CASSPRGGGTDTQYF

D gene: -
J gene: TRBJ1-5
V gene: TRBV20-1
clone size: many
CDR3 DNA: TGCAGTGCTAGAGATGGCCAGCCCAATCAGCCCCAGCATTTT
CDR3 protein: CSARDGQPNQPQHF

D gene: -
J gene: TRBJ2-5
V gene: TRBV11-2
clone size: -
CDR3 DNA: TGTGCCAGCAGCGCTGCCGGGACAACCCAGTACTTC
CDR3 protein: CASSAAGTTQYF

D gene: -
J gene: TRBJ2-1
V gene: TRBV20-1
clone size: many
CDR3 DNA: TGCAGCGCTAGATTAGACAATGAGCAGTTCTTC
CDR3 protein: CSARLDNEQFF

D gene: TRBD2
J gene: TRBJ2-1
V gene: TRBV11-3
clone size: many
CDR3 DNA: TGTGCCAGCAGCTTAGAAGCGGGGGGGAGAGGAACCTACAATGAGCAGTTCTTC
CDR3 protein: CASSLEAGGRGTYNEQFF

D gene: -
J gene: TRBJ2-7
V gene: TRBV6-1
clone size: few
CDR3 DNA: TGTGCCAGCAGTGAATTTCCGGGACGGATCTACGAGCAGTACTTC
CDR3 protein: CASSEFPGRIYEQYF